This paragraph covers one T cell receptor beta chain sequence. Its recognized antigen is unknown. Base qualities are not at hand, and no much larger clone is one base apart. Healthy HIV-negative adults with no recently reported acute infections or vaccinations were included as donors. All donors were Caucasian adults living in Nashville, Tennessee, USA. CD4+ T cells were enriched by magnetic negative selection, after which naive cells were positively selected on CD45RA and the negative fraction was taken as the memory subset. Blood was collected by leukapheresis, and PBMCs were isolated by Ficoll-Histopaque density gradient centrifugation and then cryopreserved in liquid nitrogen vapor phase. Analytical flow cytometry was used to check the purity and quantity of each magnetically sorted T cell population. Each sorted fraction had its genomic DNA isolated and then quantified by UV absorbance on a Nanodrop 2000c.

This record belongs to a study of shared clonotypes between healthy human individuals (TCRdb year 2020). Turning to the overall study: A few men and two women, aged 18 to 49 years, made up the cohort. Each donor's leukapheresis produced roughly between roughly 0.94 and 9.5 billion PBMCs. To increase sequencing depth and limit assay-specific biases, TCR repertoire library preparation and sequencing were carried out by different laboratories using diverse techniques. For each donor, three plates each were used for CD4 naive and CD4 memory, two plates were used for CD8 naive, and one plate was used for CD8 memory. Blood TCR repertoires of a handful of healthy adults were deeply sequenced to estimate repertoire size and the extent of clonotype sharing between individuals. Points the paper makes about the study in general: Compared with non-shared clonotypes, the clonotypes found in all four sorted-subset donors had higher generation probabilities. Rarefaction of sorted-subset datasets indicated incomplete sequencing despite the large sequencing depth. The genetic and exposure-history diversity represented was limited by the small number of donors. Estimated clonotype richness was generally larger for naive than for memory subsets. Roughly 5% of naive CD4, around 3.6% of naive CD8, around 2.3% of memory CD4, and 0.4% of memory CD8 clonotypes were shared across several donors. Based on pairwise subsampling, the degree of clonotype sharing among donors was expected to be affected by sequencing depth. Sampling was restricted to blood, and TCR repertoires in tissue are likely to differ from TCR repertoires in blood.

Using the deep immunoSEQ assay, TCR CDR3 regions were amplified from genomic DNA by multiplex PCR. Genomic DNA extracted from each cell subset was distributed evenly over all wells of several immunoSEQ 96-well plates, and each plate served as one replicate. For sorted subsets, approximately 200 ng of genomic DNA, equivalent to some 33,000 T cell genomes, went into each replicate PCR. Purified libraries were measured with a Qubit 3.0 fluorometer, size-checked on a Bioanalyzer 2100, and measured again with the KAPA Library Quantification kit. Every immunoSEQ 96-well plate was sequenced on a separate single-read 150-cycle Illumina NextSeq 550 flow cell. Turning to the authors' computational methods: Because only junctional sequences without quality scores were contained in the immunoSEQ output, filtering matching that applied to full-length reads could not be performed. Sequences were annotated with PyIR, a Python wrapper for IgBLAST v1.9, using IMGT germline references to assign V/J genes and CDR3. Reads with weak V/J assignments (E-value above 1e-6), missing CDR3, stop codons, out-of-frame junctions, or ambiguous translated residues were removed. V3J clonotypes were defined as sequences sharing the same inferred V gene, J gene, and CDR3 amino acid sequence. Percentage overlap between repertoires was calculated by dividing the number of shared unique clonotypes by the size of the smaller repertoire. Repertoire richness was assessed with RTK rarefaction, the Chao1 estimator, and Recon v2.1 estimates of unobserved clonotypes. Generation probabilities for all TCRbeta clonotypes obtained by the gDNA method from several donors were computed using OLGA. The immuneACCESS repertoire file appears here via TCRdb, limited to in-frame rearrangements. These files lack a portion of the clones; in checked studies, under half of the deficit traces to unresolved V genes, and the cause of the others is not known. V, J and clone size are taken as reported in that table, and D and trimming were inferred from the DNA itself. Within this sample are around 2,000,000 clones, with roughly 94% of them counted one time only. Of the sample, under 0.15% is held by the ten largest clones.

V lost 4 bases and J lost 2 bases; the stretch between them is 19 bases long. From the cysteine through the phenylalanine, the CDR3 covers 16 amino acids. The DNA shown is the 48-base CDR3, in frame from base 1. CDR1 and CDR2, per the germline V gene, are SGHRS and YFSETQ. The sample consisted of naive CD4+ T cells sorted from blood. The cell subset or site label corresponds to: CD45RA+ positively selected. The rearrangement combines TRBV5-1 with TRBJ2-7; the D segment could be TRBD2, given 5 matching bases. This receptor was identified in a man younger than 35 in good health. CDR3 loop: CASSPGGGATTYEQYF. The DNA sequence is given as TGCGCCAGCAGCCCCGGAGGCGGAGCCACTACCTACGAGCAGTACTTC.